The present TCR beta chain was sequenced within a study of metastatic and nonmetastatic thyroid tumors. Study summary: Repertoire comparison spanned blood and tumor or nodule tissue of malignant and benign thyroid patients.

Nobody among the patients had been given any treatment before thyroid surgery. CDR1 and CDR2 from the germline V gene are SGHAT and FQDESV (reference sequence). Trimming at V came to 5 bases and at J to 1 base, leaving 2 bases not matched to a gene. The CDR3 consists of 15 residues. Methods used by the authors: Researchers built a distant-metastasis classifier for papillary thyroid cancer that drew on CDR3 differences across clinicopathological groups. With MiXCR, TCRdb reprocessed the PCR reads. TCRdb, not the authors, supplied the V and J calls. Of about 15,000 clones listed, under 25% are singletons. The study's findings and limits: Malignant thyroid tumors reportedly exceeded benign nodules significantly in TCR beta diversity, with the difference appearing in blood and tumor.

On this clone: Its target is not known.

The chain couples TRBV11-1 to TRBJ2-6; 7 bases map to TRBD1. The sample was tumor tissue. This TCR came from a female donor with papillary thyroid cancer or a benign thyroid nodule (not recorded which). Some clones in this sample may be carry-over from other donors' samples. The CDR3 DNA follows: TGTGCCAGCAGCGCAGGGGGATCTGGGGCCAACGTCCTGACTTTC. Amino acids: CASSAGGSGANVLTF.